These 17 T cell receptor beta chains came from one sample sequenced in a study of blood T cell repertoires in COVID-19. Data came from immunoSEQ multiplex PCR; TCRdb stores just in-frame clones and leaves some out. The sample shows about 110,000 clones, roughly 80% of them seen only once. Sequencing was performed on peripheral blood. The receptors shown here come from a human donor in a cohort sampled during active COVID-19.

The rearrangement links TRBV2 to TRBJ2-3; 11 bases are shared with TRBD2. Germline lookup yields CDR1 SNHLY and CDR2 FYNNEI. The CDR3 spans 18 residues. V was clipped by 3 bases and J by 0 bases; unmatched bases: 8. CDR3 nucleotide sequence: TGTGCCAGCAGTGATCGGACCGTAGCGGGAGGGAGCACAGATACGCAGTATTTT. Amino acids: CASSDRTVAGGSTDTQYF.

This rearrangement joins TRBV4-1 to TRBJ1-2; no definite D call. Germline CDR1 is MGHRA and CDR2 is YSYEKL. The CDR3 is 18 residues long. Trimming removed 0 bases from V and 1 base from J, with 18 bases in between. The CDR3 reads CASSQDGQAPDRNYGYTF. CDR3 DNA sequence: TGCGCCAGCAGCCAAGACGGTCAGGCTCCTGATCGTAACTATGGCTACACCTTC.

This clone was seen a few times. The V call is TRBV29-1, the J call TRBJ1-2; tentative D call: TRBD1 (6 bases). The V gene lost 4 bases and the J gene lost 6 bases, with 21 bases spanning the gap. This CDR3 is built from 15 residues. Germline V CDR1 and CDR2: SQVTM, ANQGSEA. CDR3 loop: CSVVPLGGAIDGYTF. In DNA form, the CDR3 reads TGCAGCGTTGTCCCATTAGGGGGGGCAATCGATGGCTACACCTTC.

CDR3 amino acids: CASSETGVGTNEKLFF. The CDR3 coding sequence is TGTGCCAGCAGTGAAACAGGGGTTGGAACTAATGAAAAACTGTTTTTT. V and J are TRBV6-1 and TRBJ1-4; 7 bases map to TRBD1. The CDR3 is made up of 16 amino acids. The germline gives CDR1 MNHNS, CDR2 SASEGT. The J segment lost 1 base and the V segment lost 2 bases, leaving 4 bases of the junction unmatched.

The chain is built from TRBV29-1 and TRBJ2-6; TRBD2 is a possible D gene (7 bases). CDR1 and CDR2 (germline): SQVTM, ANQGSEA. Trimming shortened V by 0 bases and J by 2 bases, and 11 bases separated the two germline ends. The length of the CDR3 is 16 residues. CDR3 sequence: CSVEEGGVAGANVLTF. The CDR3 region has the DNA TGCAGCGTTGAAGAAGGGGGGGTGGCTGGGGCCAACGTCCTGACTTTC.

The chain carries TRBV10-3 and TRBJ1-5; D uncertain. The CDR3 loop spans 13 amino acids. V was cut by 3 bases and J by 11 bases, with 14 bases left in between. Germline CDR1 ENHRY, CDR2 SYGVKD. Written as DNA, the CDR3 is TGTGCCATCAGTGATGGGGTTGGGGAGGCCCAGCATTTT. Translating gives CAISDGVGEAQHF.

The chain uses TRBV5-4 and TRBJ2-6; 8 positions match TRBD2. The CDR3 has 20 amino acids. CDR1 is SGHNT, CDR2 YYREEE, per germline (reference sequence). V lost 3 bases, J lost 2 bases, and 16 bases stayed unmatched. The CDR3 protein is CASSSKGAGEGLAGANVLTF. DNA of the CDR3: TGTGCCAGCAGCTCTAAGGGAGCGGGAGAAGGATTAGCTGGGGCCAACGTCCTGACTTTC.

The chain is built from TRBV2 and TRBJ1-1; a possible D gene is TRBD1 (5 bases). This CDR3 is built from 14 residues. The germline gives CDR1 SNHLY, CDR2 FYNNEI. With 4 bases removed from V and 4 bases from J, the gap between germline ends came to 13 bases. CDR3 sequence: CASSVQALGTEAFF. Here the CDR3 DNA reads TGTGCCAGCAGTGTACAGGCATTGGGCACTGAAGCTTTCTTT.

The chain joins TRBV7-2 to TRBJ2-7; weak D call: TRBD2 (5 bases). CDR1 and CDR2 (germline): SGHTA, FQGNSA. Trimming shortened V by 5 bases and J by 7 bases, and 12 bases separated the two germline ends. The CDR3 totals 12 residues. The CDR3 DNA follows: TGTGCCAGCAGCACCTACACGGGGGAGCAGTACTTC. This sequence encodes CASSTYTGEQYF.

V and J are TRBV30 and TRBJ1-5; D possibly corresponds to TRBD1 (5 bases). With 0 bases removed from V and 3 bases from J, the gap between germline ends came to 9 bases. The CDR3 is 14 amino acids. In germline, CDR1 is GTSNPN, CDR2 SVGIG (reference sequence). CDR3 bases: TGTGCCTGGAGTGTGAACGGACACAATCAGCCCCAGCATTTT. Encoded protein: CAWSVNGHNQPQHF.

The CDR3, as DNA: TGTGCCTGGGGGCGGAATACCTACGAGCAGTACTTC. It is translated as CAWGRNTYEQYF. The gene calls are TRBV30 and TRBJ2-7; no clear D. Looked up from germline, CDR1 is GTSNPN and CDR2 is SVGIG (reference sequence). The CDR3 sequence is 12 residues long. The ends were cut back, 5 bases at V and 2 bases at J, with 10 bases in the middle.

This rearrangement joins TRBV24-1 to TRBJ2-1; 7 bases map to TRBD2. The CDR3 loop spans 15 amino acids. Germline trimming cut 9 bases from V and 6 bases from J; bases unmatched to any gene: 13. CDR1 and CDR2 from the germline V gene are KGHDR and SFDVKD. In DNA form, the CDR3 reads TGTGCCACCTCAGGCGGAGGGAGGGCCGGCAATGAGCAGTTCTTC. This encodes CATSGGGRAGNEQFF.

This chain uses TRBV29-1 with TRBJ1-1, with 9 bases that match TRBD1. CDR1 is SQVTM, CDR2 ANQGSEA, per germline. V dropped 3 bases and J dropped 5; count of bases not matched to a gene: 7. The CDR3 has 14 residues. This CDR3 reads CSVDETGGKTEAFF. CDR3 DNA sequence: TGCAGCGTTGACGAGACAGGGGGAAAGACTGAAGCTTTCTTT.

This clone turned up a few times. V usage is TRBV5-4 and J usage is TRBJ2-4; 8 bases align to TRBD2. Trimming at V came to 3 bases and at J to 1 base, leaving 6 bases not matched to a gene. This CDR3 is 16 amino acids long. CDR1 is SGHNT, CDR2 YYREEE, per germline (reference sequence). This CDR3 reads CASSSGGATAKNIQYF. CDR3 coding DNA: TGTGCCAGCAGCTCGGGGGGGGCAACGGCCAAAAACATTCAGTACTTC.

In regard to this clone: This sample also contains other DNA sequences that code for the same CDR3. The CDR3 loop is CASSLGPSSGNTIYF. The CDR3 DNA reads TGTGCCAGCAGCTTAGGACCTAGCTCTGGAAACACCATATATTTT. J is TRBJ1-3 and V is TRBV7-2; no reliable D call. The V gene's germline CDR1 is SGHTA and CDR2 FQGNSA. The CDR3 is 15 amino acids. With 1 base removed from V and 0 bases from J, the gap between germline ends came to 7 bases.

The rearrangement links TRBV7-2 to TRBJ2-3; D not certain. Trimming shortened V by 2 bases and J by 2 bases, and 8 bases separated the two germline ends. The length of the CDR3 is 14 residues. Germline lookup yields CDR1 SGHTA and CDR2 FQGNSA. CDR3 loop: CASSLIRSTDTQYF. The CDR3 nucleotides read TGTGCCAGCAGCTTAATCAGATCCACAGATACGCAGTATTTT.

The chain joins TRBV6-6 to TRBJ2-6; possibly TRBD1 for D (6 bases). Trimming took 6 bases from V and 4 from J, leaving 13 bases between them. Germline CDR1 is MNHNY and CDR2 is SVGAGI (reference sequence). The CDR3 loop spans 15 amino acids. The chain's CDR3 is CASSVTGTGANVLTF. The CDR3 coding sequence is TGTGCCAGCAGCGTTACAGGGACCGGGGCCAACGTCCTGACTTTC.